One and the same sample provided the 28 T cell receptor beta chains below, sequenced in a study of blood T cell repertoires in COVID-19. TCRdb's copy holds only in-frame clones and misses some; the assay was immunoSEQ multiplex PCR. The sample lists 200,000 to 300,000 clones, about 85% seen once, with over 4% in the top ten. The sample taken for sequencing was peripheral blood. The receptors stem from a man aged 55 to 70 who had recovered from COVID-19.

V is TRBV4-1 and J is TRBJ1-6, with 9 bases matching TRBD1. V was pared by 6 bases and J by 7 bases, with 7 bases of the junction left unmatched. CDR1 MGHRA and CDR2 YSYEKL come from the germline V gene. This CDR3 spans 15 amino acids. The CDR3: CASRIQGAGNSPLHF. The CDR3 nucleotides are TGCGCCAGCAGGATACAGGGGGCCGGGAATTCACCCCTCCACTTT.

This clone was detected only a few times. V and J are TRBV4-1 and TRBJ2-3; 8 positions agree with TRBD2. Germline assignment: CDR1 MGHRA and CDR2 YSYEKL. Trimming took 7 bases from V and 0 from J; bases not matched to a gene: 6. CDR3 length: 15 residues. The CDR3 coding sequence is TGCGCCAGCAACTTAATAGCGGGGAGCACAGATACGCAGTATTTT. Protein: CASNLIAGSTDTQYF.

This chain links TRBV29-1 with TRBJ1-2; the match to TRBD1 covers 8 bases. This CDR3 has 13 residues. The V segment lost 5 bases and the J segment 5 bases; nucleotides outside the gene matches: 7. The V gene's germline CDR1 is SQVTM and CDR2 ANQGSEA. The CDR3 loop reads CSVTQGAGYGYTF. DNA of the CDR3: TGCAGCGTTACCCAGGGGGCGGGGTATGGCTACACCTTC.

The genes are TRBV6-2 or TRBV6-3 and TRBJ2-5, with 11 bases lining up with TRBD2. Germline CDR1 is MNHEY and CDR2 is SVGEGT. The CDR3 consists of 17 residues. V lost 6 bases and J lost 3; bases outside the gene matches: 12. This CDR3 reads CASSPLGLAGGKETQYF. In DNA form, the CDR3 reads TGTGCCAGCAGCCCCCTGGGGCTAGCGGGGGGAAAAGAGACCCAGTACTTC.

The chain has TRBV11-3 and TRBJ1-1; D is uncertain. The V end was cut by 1 base, the J end by 6 bases, with 9 bases between. The CDR3 loop spans 13 amino acids. Germline lookup yields CDR1 SGHNT and CDR2 YENEEA. Here the CDR3 DNA reads TGTGCCAGCAGCTTAGGTGTGTCGGCTGAAGCTTTCTTT. Its protein is CASSLGVSAEAFF.

The chain couples TRBV5-4 to TRBJ1-4; D call uncertain. There are 16 residues in the CDR3. CDR1 is SGHNT, CDR2 YYREEE, per germline (reference sequence). V dropped 1 base and J dropped 3 bases, with 13 bases sitting between them. CDR3 coding DNA: TGTGCCAGCAGCTTGTCGGGTAAACCGGCTAATGAAAAACTGTTTTTT. This gives the protein CASSLSGKPANEKLFF. The complete variable domain, with remaining parts taken from reference TRBV5-4 and TRBJ1-4, reads ETGVTQSPTHLIKTRGQQVTLRCSSQSGHNTVSWYQQALGQGPQFIFQYYREEENGRGNFPPRFSGLQFPNYSSELNVNALELDDSALYLCASSLSGKPANEKLFFGSGTQLSVL.

This chain joins TRBV30 and TRBJ1-6, with 7 bases matching TRBD1. Losses at the gene ends were 1 base for V and 10 bases for J; bases not matched to a gene: 10. Germline CDR1 is GTSNPN and CDR2 is SVGIG (reference sequence). The CDR3 contains 15 residues. Written as DNA, the CDR3 is TGTGCCTGGAGTGCCCTATTACAGGGGAGCTCACCCCTCCACTTT. Protein: CAWSALLQGSSPLHF.

This clone was detected only once. The chain uses TRBV14 and TRBJ1-2; tentative D call: TRBD1 (6 bases). Germline lookup yields CDR1 SGHDN and CDR2 FVKESK. The CDR3 length is 15 residues. V was shortened by 1 base and J by 5 bases, with 14 bases between the two germline ends. As DNA, the CDR3 is TGTGCCAGCAGCCAAGTTCGGCAGGGGCTTTATGGCTACACCTTC. Translation gives CASSQVRQGLYGYTF.

In its sample, this clone was seen once. The chain is built from TRBV7-3 and TRBJ2-1; 9 bases agree with TRBD1. Germline CDR1 is SGHTA and CDR2 is FQGTGA. V lost 2 bases to trimming and J lost 12 bases; unmatched junction nucleotides: 2. There are 12 residues in the CDR3. The CDR3 DNA reads as TGTGCCAGCAGCTTACTGGGACAGGGGCAGTTCTTC. Translated, it gives CASSLLGQGQFF.

The V and J genes are TRBV11-3 and TRBJ2-1; 8 bases map to TRBD2. There are 15 residues in the CDR3. The V and J ends lost 5 bases and 7 bases, in that order; junction bases with no gene match: 10. Germline CDR1 is SGHNT and CDR2 is YENEEA. The CDR3 DNA follows: TGTGCCAGCAGCCTTGCGGGGGGATTGAGGAATGAGCAGTTCTTC. This sequence encodes CASSLAGGLRNEQFF.

This clone was detected only a few times. The J gene is TRBJ1-6, the V gene TRBV20-1; a possible D gene is TRBD1 (5 bases). The CDR3 totals 14 residues. V was pared by 3 bases and J by 5 bases, with 11 bases between. Germline values: CDR1 DFQATT, CDR2 SNEGSKA (reference sequence). CDR3 sequence: CSASIGEDNSPLHF. The CDR3 DNA reads as TGCAGTGCTAGTATAGGGGAGGATAATTCACCCCTCCACTTT.

This chain joins TRBV19 and TRBJ1-1, with 7 nucleotides matching TRBD1. The CDR3 totals 15 residues. The J segment lost 1 base and the V segment lost 5 bases, leaving 7 bases of the junction unmatched. Looked up from germline, CDR1 is LNHDA and CDR2 is SQIVND (reference sequence). CDR3 nucleotide sequence: TGTGCCAGTAGTCCCAGACAGGGAACGAACACTGAAGCTTTCTTT. This translates into CASSPRQGTNTEAFF.

J is TRBJ1-6 and V is TRBV2, with TRBD1 matching over 8 bases. Germline V gene sequence: CDR1 SNHLY, CDR2 FYNNEI. V lost 7 bases and J lost 7; bases outside the gene matches: 6. The CDR3 is made up of 14 amino acids. The CDR3 coding sequence is TGTGCCAGCATAGGGACAGGAGGCAATTCACCCCTCCACTTT. Its protein is CASIGTGGNSPLHF.

V is TRBV29-1 and J is TRBJ2-1; 9 bases are shared with TRBD1. Germline V gives CDR1 SQVTM, CDR2 ANQGSEA. V was clipped by 5 bases and J by 5 bases; unmatched bases: 10. This CDR3 region has 15 residues. The CDR3 DNA follows: TGCAGCGTTCAATACGGGGACAGGGTCCACAATGAGCAGTTCTTC. Its protein is CSVQYGDRVHNEQFF.

The rearrangement links TRBV6-5 to TRBJ1-1, with unresolved D. V shed 5 bases and J shed 5 bases, with 15 bases lying between them. The germline V gene has CDR1 MNHEY and CDR2 SVGAGI. There are 14 residues in the CDR3. The DNA for the CDR3 is TGTGCCAGCAGTCGCGACGGGGTCGGGACTGAAGCTTTCTTT. Its protein product is CASSRDGVGTEAFF.

The V and J genes are TRBV7-8 and TRBJ1-4; D gene ambiguous. Germline CDR1 is SGHVS and CDR2 is FQNEAQ. Trimming cost V 3 bases and J 5 bases, with 10 bases left between them. The CDR3 totals 14 residues. Here the CDR3 reads CASSLGRKNEKLFF. The CDR3 nucleotides read TGTGCCAGCAGCTTGGGCAGAAAGAATGAAAAACTGTTTTTT.

This clone was seen only a few times. The chain uses TRBV5-4 and TRBJ2-3, with 9 bases identical to TRBD2. The CDR3 loop spans 17 amino acids. CDR1 is SGHNT, CDR2 YYREEE, per germline (reference sequence). Germline trimming cut 1 base from V and 4 bases from J; bases unmatched to any gene: 10. CDR3 DNA: TGTGCCAGCAGCTTGACGGTGCGGGGGGGCCTTTCAGATACGCAGTATTTT. Protein product: CASSLTVRGGLSDTQYF.

The sample holds one count of this clone. This chain links TRBV4-2 with TRBJ2-1; 10 bases are a match to TRBD2. Per germline, CDR1 LGHNA and CDR2 YNFKEQ. The length of the CDR3 is 15 residues. Unmatched junction bases numbered 6, after V lost 4 bases and J lost 6 bases. The CDR3 is CASSPSGGDGNEQFF. CDR3 nucleotides: TGTGCCAGCAGCCCAAGCGGGGGGGATGGCAATGAGCAGTTCTTC.

J is TRBJ2-7 and V is TRBV18; D is possibly TRBD1 (6 bases). Germline CDR1 is KGHSH and CDR2 is LQKENI. The V end was cut by 4 bases, the J end by 2 bases, with 15 bases between. This CDR3 spans 15 amino acids. Here the CDR3 DNA reads TGTGCCAGCTCACACCGGACAGACCTTCCCTACGAGCAGTACTTC. Its translation is CASSHRTDLPYEQYF.

The rearrangement joins TRBV19 to TRBJ1-4, with 8 bases matching TRBD1. The CDR3 consists of 19 residues. Unmatched junction bases numbered 13, after V lost 4 bases and J lost 0 bases. Germline V gene sequence: CDR1 LNHDA, CDR2 SQIVND (reference sequence). CDR3 amino acids: CASSKGRGQASSTNEKLFF. The CDR3 region has the DNA TGTGCCAGTAGTAAAGGGCGGGGACAGGCCTCCTCAACTAATGAAAAACTGTTTTTT.

This sequence joins TRBV12-3 or TRBV12-4 and TRBJ2-7; a possible D gene is TRBD1 (6 bases). This CDR3 comprises 12 residues. Between the trimmed V and J ends, which lost 6 bases and 9 bases, there was a span of 15 bases. The chain's CDR3 is CASRITGSRQYF. The CDR3 nucleotides read TGTGCCAGCAGGATTACAGGGAGTCGGCAGTACTTC.

The gene calls are TRBV6-1 and TRBJ1-5; 7 nucleotides line up with TRBD1. The length of the CDR3 is 16 residues. The V segment lost 4 bases and the J segment 3 bases; nucleotides outside the gene matches: 9. Germline values: CDR1 MNHNS, CDR2 SASEGT. The CDR3 sequence is CASSAQGGAANQPQHF. The CDR3 DNA reads TGTGCCAGCAGTGCCCAGGGGGGCGCGGCCAATCAGCCCCAGCATTTT.

This chain uses TRBV27 with TRBJ1-6, with D tentatively TRBD1 (6 bases). CDR1 and CDR2 (germline): MNHEY, SMNVEV (reference sequence). With 2 bases removed from V and 7 bases from J, the gap between germline ends came to 15 bases. The CDR3 consists of 16 residues. CDR3 amino acids: CASSLEGGRINSPLHF. The CDR3 nucleotides read TGTGCCAGCAGTTTAGAAGGGGGTAGAATCAATTCACCCCTCCACTTT.

The chain couples TRBV13 to TRBJ1-2; D is unresolved. The CDR3 totals 14 residues. Germline V gene lookup returns CDR1 PRHDT and CDR2 FYEKMQ (reference sequence). The V end was cut by 0 bases, the J end by 2 bases, with 7 bases between. CDR3 sequence reads: CASSLGGRNYGYTF. The CDR3 region has the DNA TGTGCCAGCAGCTTAGGCGGGAGGAACTATGGCTACACCTTC.

The V gene is TRBV5-1, the J gene TRBJ2-5; TRBD1 aligns across 8 bases. The germline gives CDR1 SGHRS, CDR2 YFSETQ. The CDR3 sequence is 15 residues long. The V segment lost 0 bases and the J segment 5 bases; nucleotides outside the gene matches: 6. For the CDR3, the DNA is TGCGCCAGCAGCTTGGCCGGGACAGGTGTGGAGACCCAGTACTTC. It translates to CASSLAGTGVETQYF.

This clone was detected once. The V and J genes are TRBV6-2 or TRBV6-3 and TRBJ2-7, with 7 positions matching TRBD1. This CDR3 has 14 residues. Looked up from germline, CDR1 is MNHEY and CDR2 is SVGEGT. J lost 6 bases, V lost 4 bases, and 9 bases had no gene match. The CDR3 protein is CASSFDRVKAEQYF. The DNA for the CDR3 is TGTGCCAGCAGTTTTGACAGGGTTAAGGCCGAGCAGTACTTC.

This clone was picked up a small number of times. The chain employs TRBV5-6 and TRBJ1-2; weak D call: TRBD1 (5 bases). This CDR3 is 13 amino acids long. Germline V gene sequence: CDR1 SGHDT, CDR2 YYEEEE. V lost 2 bases, J lost 8 bases, and 13 bases lay in between. As DNA, the CDR3 is TGTGCCAGCAGCTTACCCCAGGGTCGGGGCTACACCTTC. It translates to CASSLPQGRGYTF.

The chain carries TRBV10-3 and TRBJ2-6, with 11 bases aligning to TRBD1. J lost 2 bases, V lost 1 base, and 7 bases had no gene match. Germline loops: CDR1 ENHRY, CDR2 SYGVKD. This CDR3 spans 19 amino acids. CDR3 in amino acids: CAISELGQGASPGANVLTF. As DNA, the CDR3 is TGTGCCATCAGTGAGTTAGGACAGGGGGCGTCACCTGGGGCCAACGTCCTGACTTTC.